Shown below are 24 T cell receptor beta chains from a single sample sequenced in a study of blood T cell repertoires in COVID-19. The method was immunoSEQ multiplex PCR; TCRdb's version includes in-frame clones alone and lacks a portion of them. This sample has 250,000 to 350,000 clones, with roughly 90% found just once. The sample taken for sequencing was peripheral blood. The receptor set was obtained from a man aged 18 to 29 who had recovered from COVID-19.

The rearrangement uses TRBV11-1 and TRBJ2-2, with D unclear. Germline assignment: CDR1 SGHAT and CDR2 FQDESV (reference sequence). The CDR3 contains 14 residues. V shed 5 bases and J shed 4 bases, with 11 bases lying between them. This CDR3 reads CASSATERTGELFF. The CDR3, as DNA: TGTGCCAGCAGCGCTACCGAGCGCACCGGGGAGCTGTTTTTT.

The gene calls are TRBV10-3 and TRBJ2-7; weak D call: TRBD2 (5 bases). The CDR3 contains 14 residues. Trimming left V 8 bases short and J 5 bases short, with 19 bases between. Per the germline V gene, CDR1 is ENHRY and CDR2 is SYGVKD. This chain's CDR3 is CAIAATWEIHEQYF. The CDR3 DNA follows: TGTGCCATCGCCGCCACATGGGAGATCCACGAGCAGTACTTC.

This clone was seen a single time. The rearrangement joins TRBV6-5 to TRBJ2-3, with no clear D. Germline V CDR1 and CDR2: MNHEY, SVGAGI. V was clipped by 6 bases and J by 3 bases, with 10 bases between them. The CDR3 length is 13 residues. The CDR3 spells CASSRDITDTQYF. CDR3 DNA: TGTGCCAGCAGCCGAGATATTACAGATACGCAGTATTTT.

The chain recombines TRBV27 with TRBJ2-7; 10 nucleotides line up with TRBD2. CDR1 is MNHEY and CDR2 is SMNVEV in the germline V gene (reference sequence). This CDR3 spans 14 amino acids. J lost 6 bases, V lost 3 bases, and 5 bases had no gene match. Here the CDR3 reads CASSFVAGGAEQYF. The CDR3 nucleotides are TGTGCCAGCAGTTTTGTAGCGGGGGGAGCCGAGCAGTACTTC.

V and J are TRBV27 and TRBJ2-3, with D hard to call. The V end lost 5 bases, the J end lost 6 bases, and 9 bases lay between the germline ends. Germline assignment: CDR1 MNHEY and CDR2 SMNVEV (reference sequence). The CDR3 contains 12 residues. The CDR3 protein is CASSDLGDTQYF. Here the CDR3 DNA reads TGTGCCAGCAGTGATCTCGGGGATACGCAGTATTTT.

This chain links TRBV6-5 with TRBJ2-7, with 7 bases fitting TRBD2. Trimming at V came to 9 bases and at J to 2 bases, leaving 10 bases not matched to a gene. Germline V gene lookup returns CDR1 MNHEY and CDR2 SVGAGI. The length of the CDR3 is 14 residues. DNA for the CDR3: TGTGCCAGTGTTCTTCGCGGGAGTCCCTACGAGCAGTACTTC. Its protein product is CASVLRGSPYEQYF.

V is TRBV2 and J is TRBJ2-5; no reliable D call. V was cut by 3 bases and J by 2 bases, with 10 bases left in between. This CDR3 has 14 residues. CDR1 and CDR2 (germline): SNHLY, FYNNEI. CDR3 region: CASSDTRGQETQYF. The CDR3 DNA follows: TGTGCCAGCAGTGATACACGCGGACAAGAGACCCAGTACTTC.

CDR3 sequence reads: CASSSSGSSYNEQFF. CDR3 coding DNA: TGTGCCAGCAGTTCTAGCGGGAGCTCCTACAATGAGCAGTTCTTC. The rearrangement links TRBV6-6 to TRBJ2-1; 10 bases match TRBD2. Germline CDR1 reads MNHNY; CDR2 reads SVGAGI (reference sequence). With 4 bases clipped from V and 0 bases from J, the junction kept 0 bases outside the gene matches. This CDR3 is 15 amino acids long.

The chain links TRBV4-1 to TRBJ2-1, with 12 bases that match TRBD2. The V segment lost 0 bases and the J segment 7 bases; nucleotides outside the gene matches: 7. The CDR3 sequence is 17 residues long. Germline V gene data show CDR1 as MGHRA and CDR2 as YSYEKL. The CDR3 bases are TGCGCCAGCAGCCAAGATAAACCGGGACTAGCGGGTAATGAGCAGTTCTTC. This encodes CASSQDKPGLAGNEQFF.

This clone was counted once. This chain's CDR3 is CASSFGTGGGGAFF. CDR3 in DNA: TGTGCCAGCAGCTTTGGGACAGGGGGCGGTGGAGCTTTCTTT. The chain combines TRBV7-2 with TRBJ1-1, with TRBD1 matching 12 bases. The V and J ends lost 3 bases and 10 bases, in that order; junction bases with no gene match: 6. CDR1 and CDR2 from the germline V gene are SGHTA and FQGNSA. The CDR3 is made up of 14 amino acids.

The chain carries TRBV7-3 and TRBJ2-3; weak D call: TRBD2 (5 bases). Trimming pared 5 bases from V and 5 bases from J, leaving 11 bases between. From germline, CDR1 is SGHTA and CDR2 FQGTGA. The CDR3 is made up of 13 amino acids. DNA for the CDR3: TGTGCCAGCAGCAGTAGGCGGGTAGATACGCAGTATTTT. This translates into CASSSRRVDTQYF.

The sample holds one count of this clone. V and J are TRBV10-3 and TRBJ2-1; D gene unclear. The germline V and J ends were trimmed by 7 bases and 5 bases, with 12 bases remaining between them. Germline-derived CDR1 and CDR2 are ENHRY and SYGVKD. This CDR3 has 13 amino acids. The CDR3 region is CAITDGLNNEQFF. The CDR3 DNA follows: TGTGCCATCACTGACGGGTTGAACAATGAGCAGTTCTTC.

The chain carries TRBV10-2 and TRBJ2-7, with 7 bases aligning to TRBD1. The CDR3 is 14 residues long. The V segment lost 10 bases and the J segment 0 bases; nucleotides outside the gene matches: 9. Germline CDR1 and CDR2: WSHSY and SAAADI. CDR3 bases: TGCGCCACCACTTCCGGGACAGTCTCCTACGAGCAGTACTTC. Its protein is CATTSGTVSYEQYF.

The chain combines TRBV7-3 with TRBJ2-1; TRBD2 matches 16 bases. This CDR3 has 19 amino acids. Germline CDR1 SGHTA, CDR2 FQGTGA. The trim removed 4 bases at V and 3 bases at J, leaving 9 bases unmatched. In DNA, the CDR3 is TGTGCCAGCAGCTCCCCTGGGACTAGCGGGAGGGCAGGCTACAATGAGCAGTTCTTC. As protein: CASSSPGTSGRAGYNEQFF.

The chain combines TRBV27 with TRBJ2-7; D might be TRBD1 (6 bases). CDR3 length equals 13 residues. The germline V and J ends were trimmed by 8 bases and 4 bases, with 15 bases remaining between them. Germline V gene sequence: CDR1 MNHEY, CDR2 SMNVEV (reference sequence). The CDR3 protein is CASGPTGQYEQYF. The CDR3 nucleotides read TGTGCCAGCGGACCCACTGGACAGTACGAGCAGTACTTC.

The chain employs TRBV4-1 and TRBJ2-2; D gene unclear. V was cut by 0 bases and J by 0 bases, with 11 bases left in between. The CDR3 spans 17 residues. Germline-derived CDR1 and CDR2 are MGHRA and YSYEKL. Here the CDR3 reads CASSQDTYTANTGELFF. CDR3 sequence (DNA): TGCGCCAGCAGCCAAGATACGTACACCGCGAACACCGGGGAGCTGTTTTTT.

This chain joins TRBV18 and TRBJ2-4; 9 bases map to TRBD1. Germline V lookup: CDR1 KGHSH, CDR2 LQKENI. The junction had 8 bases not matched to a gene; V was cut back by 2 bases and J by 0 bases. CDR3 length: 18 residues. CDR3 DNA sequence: TGTGCCAGCTCACCAACGCTCGGGACAGGGCTAGCCAAAAACATTCAGTACTTC. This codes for CASSPTLGTGLAKNIQYF.

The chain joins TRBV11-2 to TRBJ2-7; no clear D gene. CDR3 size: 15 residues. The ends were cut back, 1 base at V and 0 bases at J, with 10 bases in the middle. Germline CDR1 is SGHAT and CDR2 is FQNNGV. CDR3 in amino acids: CASSLVSPSSYEQYF. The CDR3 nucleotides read TGTGCCAGCAGCTTAGTGTCGCCGAGCTCCTACGAGCAGTACTTC.

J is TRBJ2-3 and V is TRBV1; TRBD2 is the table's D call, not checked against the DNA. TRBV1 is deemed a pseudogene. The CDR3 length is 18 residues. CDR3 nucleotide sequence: TGCACCAGCAGCCAAATGGAGCGGGGGACTACCACCACAGATACGCAGTATTTT. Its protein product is CTSSQMERGTTTTDTQYF.

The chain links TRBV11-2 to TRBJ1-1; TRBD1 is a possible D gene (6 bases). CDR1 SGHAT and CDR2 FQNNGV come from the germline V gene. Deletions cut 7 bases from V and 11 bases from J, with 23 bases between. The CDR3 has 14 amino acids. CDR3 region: CASTLVTGIVMAFF. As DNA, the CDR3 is TGTGCCAGCACTCTAGTAACAGGGATCGTGATGGCTTTCTTT.

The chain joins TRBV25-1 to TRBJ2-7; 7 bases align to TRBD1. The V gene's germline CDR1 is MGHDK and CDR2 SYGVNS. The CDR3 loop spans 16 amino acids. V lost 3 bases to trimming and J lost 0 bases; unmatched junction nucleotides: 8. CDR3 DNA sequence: TGTGCCAGCAGTGATCATGGGACAGACTACTCCTACGAGCAGTACTTC. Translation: CASSDHGTDYSYEQYF.

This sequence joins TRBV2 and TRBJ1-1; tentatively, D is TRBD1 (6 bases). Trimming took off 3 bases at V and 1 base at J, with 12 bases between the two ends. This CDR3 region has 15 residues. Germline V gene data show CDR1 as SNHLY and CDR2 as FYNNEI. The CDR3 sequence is CASSERGQENTEAFF. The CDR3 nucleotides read TGTGCCAGCAGTGAGAGGGGACAAGAGAACACTGAAGCTTTCTTT.

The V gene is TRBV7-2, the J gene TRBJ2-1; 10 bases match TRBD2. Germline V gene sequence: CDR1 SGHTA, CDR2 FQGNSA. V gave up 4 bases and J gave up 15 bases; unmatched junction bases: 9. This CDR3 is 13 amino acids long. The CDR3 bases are TGTGCCAGCAGCTCCCCTTCTCTAGCGGGGGCGTTCTTC. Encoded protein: CASSSPSLAGAFF.

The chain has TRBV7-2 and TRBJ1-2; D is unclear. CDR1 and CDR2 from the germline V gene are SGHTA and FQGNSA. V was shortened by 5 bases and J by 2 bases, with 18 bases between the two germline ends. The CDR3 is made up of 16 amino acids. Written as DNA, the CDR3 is TGTGCCAGCAGCCGTTACAGATTCGACGACAACTATGGCTACACCTTC. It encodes CASSRYRFDDNYGYTF.